The next 10 T cell receptor beta chains were all read from a single sample in a study of Tregs in tolerant kidney transplant recipients. Using immunoSEQ multiplex PCR, the repertoire was profiled, and TCRdb retains in-frame clones only, with some absent. Here the sample spans approximately 1,800 clones, roughly 65% being singletons. Antigens of these TCRs are unknown. The sample was CD8+ T cells from blood cultured with allogeneic cells. Receptor source: a human donor in good health.

The genes are TRBV27 and TRBJ1-1; tentative D call: TRBD1 (6 bases). Trimming shortened V by 6 bases and J by 5 bases, and 19 bases separated the two germline ends. CDR1 is MNHEY and CDR2 is SMNVEV in the germline V gene (reference sequence). CDR3 length: 15 residues. The CDR3 region has the DNA TGTGCCAGCAGCCTAACAGCAGGGAGGGGGACTGAAGCTTTCTTT. It encodes CASSLTAGRGTEAFF.

This sequence joins TRBV19 and TRBJ2-5, with no clear D. Trimming removed 3 bases at V and 1 base at J, with 9 bases between. Germline CDR1 LNHDA, CDR2 SQIVND (reference sequence). The CDR3 loop spans 14 amino acids. Here the CDR3 DNA reads TGTGCCAGTAGTATCTATGGCTCCCAAGAGACCCAGTACTTC. Its translation is CASSIYGSQETQYF. Full variable domain (rest looked up from reference TRBV19 and TRBJ2-5): DGGITQSPKYLFRKEGQNVTLSCEQNLNHDAMYWYRQDPGQGLRLIYYSQIVNDFQKGDIAEGYSVSREKKESFPLTVTSAQKNPTAFYLCASSIYGSQETQYFGPGTRLLVL.

This clone showed up just once. CDR3 sequence reads: CASSSMDRGLSEQFF. The CDR3 nucleotides read TGTGCCAGCAGTTCCATGGACAGGGGGCTCAGTGAGCAGTTCTTC. This sequence joins TRBV27 and TRBJ2-1; 11 bases agree with TRBD1. CDR3 length: 15 residues. Germline-derived CDR1 and CDR2 are MNHEY and SMNVEV (reference sequence). V shed 4 bases and J 9 bases; nucleotides not matched to a gene: 8.

The chain links TRBV19 to TRBJ2-7; tentatively, D is TRBD2 (6 bases). Germline assignment: CDR1 LNHDA and CDR2 SQIVND (reference sequence). Between the trimmed V and J ends, which lost 5 bases and 3 bases, there was a span of 14 bases. The CDR3 is 14 amino acids. In DNA, the CDR3 is TGTGCCAGTAGTTTGGGGGGAGAGGTCTACGAGCAGTACTTC. This sequence encodes CASSLGGEVYEQYF.

CDR3 region: CASSLAPGWQYF. CDR3 DNA: TGTGCCAGCAGCTTGGCCCCTGGCTGGCAGTACTTC. The chain links TRBV7-2 to TRBJ2-7; D gene ambiguous. The CDR3 spans 12 residues. The germline V gene has CDR1 SGHTA and CDR2 FQGNSA. Trimming removed 3 bases at V and 9 bases at J, with 12 bases between.

J is TRBJ2-5 and V is TRBV9; 9 bases agree with TRBD2. The end of the DNA is better explained by TRBJ2-7, so the J call may be wrong. Germline CDR1 and CDR2: SGDLS and YYNGEE. The CDR3 has 14 residues. CDR3 DNA: TGTGCCAGCAGCCCTAGCGGGACGGCCTACGAGCAGTACTTC. This encodes CASSPSGTAYEQYF.

The V and J genes are TRBV15 and TRBJ2-2; TRBD2 matches 10 bases. Trimming took 0 bases from V and 5 from J; bases not matched to a gene: 0. This CDR3 has 15 residues. Per germline, CDR1 LNHNV and CDR2 YYDKDF (reference sequence). The CDR3 region has the DNA TGTGCCACCAGCAGAGAAGCGGGGGGGACCGGGGAGCTGTTTTTT. This codes for CATSREAGGTGELFF.

Remarks on this clone: Other DNA sequences in the sample encode the same CDR3. V usage is TRBV11-2 and J usage is TRBJ2-7; no clear D gene. The CDR3 sequence is 12 residues long. Trimming took off 1 base at V and 2 bases at J, with 3 bases between the two ends. In germline, CDR1 is SGHAT, CDR2 FQNNGV. The CDR3 DNA reads TGTGCCAGCAGCTTAGGGGCCTACGAGCAGTACTTC. This gives the protein CASSLGAYEQYF.

The chain carries TRBV2 and TRBJ2-7; 10 bases are a match to TRBD1. Per germline, CDR1 SNHLY and CDR2 FYNNEI. Losses at the gene ends were 7 bases for V and 4 bases for J; bases not matched to a gene: 7. This CDR3 region has 14 residues. The CDR3 region is CASIRPGQGYEQYF. The CDR3 bases are TGTGCCAGCATCAGACCGGGACAGGGGTACGAGCAGTACTTC.

The chain has TRBV9 and TRBJ2-1; 7 nucleotides agree with TRBD2. The V gene end was trimmed by 0 bases and the J gene end by 2 bases; junction bases not matched to a gene: 11. CDR1 SGDLS and CDR2 YYNGEE come from the germline V gene. This CDR3 region has 18 residues. The CDR3 sequence: CASSVAPSGGRPYNEQFF. In nucleotides, the CDR3 is TGTGCCAGCAGCGTAGCTCCTAGCGGAGGTCGGCCCTACAATGAGCAGTTCTTC.